The 10 T cell receptor beta chains given below trace back to one sample, sequenced in a study of shared clonotypes between healthy human individuals. Measured with immunoSEQ multiplex PCR; TCRdb has only the in-frame clones, and not every one. The table lists about 1.5 million clones, nearly 99% of them singletons. Sequenced: naive CD4+ T cells sorted from blood. Noted subset: CD45RA+ positively selected. These receptor sequences come from a man aged 30-40 years in good health.

Regarding this clone: Additional DNA sequences in this sample encode the identical CDR3. This chain uses TRBV11-3 with TRBJ2-1; TRBD2 aligns across 8 bases. J lost 6 bases, V lost 1 base, and 5 bases had no gene match. The CDR3 contains 15 residues. CDR1 and CDR2 (germline): SGHNT, YENEEA. The CDR3 coding sequence is TGTGCCAGCAGCTTAGGAGCTAGCGGGCTCAATGAGCAGTTCTTC. Encoded protein: CASSLGASGLNEQFF.

This chain's CDR3 is CASSPRQPNEKLFF. The CDR3 DNA is TGTGCCAGCTCACCAAGACAGCCAAATGAAAAACTGTTTTTT. This chain links TRBV18 with TRBJ1-4; a possible D gene is TRBD1 (5 bases). The V gene's germline CDR1 is KGHSH and CDR2 LQKENI. The V gene lost 2 bases and the J gene lost 5 bases, with 9 bases spanning the gap. This CDR3 region has 14 residues.

V is TRBV4-3 and J is TRBJ1-2; 11 bases agree with TRBD1. From germline, CDR1 is LGHNA and CDR2 YSLEER. The CDR3 totals 15 residues. The junction had 5 bases not matched to a gene; V was cut back by 5 bases and J by 3 bases. CDR3 sequence reads: CASSTRTGGDYGYTF. The DNA of the CDR3 is TGCGCCAGCAGCACCCGGACAGGGGGCGACTATGGCTACACCTTC.

The chain combines TRBV18 with TRBJ1-5; the D gene is possibly TRBD1 (6 bases). The CDR3 has 15 amino acids. Trimming left V 3 bases short and J 3 bases short, with 12 bases between. Per the germline V gene, CDR1 is KGHSH and CDR2 is LQKENI. In nucleotides, the CDR3 is TGTGCCAGCTCACCGGCGGGGGCCGTCAATCAGCCCCAGCATTTT. It codes for CASSPAGAVNQPQHF. Full variable domain (missing parts from reference TRBV18 and TRBJ1-5): NAGVMQNPRHLVRRRGQEARLRCSPMKGHSHVYWYRQLPEEGLKFMVYLQKENIIDESGMPKERFSAEFPKEGPSILRIQQVVRGDSAAYFCASSPAGAVNQPQHFGDGTRLSIL.

The V gene is TRBV7-6, the J gene TRBJ1-1; TRBD1 is a possible D gene (5 bases). V was cut by 3 bases and J by 4 bases, with 9 bases left in between. The CDR3 runs to 13 residues. Germline V gene data show CDR1 as SGHVS and CDR2 as FNYEAQ. The CDR3 loop reads CASSFTRGTEAFF. The CDR3 bases are TGTGCCAGCAGCTTCACGAGGGGCACTGAAGCTTTCTTT.

The J gene is TRBJ1-2, the V gene TRBV11-2; maybe TRBD1 (6 bases). CDR1 is SGHAT and CDR2 is FQNNGV in the germline V gene. The CDR3 has 15 residues. With 1 base removed from V and 4 bases from J, the gap between germline ends came to 13 bases. Written as DNA, the CDR3 is TGTGCCAGCAGCTTAGTCCGGGGGCTCGGCTATGGCTACACCTTC. Protein product: CASSLVRGLGYGYTF.

On this clone itself: The sample has other DNA sequences that encode this CDR3 too. V gene TRBV7-8 combines with J gene TRBJ2-7; D is uncertain. The germline V gene has CDR1 SGHVS and CDR2 FQNEAQ. V lost 1 base to trimming and J lost 3 bases, with 7 bases between them. The CDR3 extends over 13 amino acids. In DNA, the CDR3 is TGTGCCAGCAGCTTAGGGGGAAACTACGAGCAGTACTTC. It specifies CASSLGGNYEQYF.

As concerns this clone: This same CDR3 is encoded by further DNA sequences in the sample. The V and J genes are TRBV30 and TRBJ1-3, with D maybe TRBD1 (5 bases). The germline gives CDR1 GTSNPN, CDR2 SVGIG (reference sequence). V lost 4 bases, J lost 4 bases, and 8 bases lay in between. CDR3 length: 12 amino acids. This chain's CDR3 is CAWTGSGNTIYF. CDR3 coding DNA: TGTGCCTGGACAGGGTCCGGAAACACCATATATTTT.

The rearrangement links TRBV19 to TRBJ2-7; D may match TRBD1 or TRBD2 (5 bases each). Trimming took 1 base from V and 6 from J, leaving 10 bases between them. From germline, CDR1 is LNHDA and CDR2 SQIVND (reference sequence). CDR3 length: 13 amino acids. The CDR3 nucleotides read TGTGCCAGTAGTATAGCAGGGACGGGCGAGCAGTACTTC. It yields the protein CASSIAGTGEQYF.

The V call is TRBV18, the J call TRBJ1-1; TRBD1 is a possible D gene (6 bases). Trimming left V 3 bases short and J 0 bases short, with 11 bases between. The V gene's germline CDR1 is KGHSH and CDR2 LQKENI. The CDR3 is made up of 15 amino acids. CDR3 sequence (DNA): TGTGCCAGCTCACCCGCGGGGGCAGTGAACACTGAAGCTTTCTTT. Residues: CASSPAGAVNTEAFF.